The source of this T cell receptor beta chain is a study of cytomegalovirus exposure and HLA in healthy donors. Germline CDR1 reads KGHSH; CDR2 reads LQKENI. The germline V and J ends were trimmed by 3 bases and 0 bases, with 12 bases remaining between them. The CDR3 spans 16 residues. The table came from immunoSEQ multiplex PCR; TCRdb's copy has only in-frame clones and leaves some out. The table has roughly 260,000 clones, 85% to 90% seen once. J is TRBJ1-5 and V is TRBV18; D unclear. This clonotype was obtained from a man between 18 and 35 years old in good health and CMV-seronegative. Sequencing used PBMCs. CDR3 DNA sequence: TGTGCCAGCTCACCCCCCAGAGGAGGTAGCAATCAGCCCCAGCATTTT. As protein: CASSPPRGGSNQPQHF.